Sequencing of this T cell receptor beta chain was carried out in a study of blood T cell repertoires in COVID-19. Overall study context: Specimens from acute and convalescent COVID-19 originated in the United States, Italy and Spain. From T cells, B-cell-depleted T cells, or PBMCs came the material, which was cDNA or gDNA.

Profiled with immunoSEQ multiplex PCR; TCRdb holds only in-frame clones, not every one. The sample shows over 250,000 clones, approximately 87% of them seen only once. With 2 bases clipped from V and 5 bases from J, the junction kept 5 bases outside the gene matches. This CDR3 has 14 residues. Germline V CDR1 and CDR2: SGHTA, FQGTGA. V is TRBV7-3 and J is TRBJ2-7, with 8 positions matching TRBD2. This TCR came from a woman aged 50 to 65 with acute or convalescent COVID-19. Sequenced material: peripheral blood. The CDR3 nucleotides read TGTGCCAGCAGCTTACGACTAGCGAGCGACGAGCAGTACTTC. Translated, it gives CASSLRLASDEQYF.